These 10 T cell receptor beta chains share one sample of origin, sequenced in a study of blood T cell repertoires in COVID-19. Some clones are missing from TCRdb's copy, which holds only in-frame ones; the method was immunoSEQ multiplex PCR. The sample lists approximately 120,000 clones, over 60% occurring once. Sequencing was performed on peripheral blood. Every receptor here comes from a man aged 40-50 years with active or convalescent COVID-19.

The chain recombines TRBV27 with TRBJ1-1; no clear D. Germline V gives CDR1 MNHEY, CDR2 SMNVEV (reference sequence). V was pared by 5 bases and J by 7 bases, with 11 bases between. The CDR3 totals 12 residues. The CDR3 protein is CASSARFNEAFF. The CDR3 DNA follows: TGTGCCAGCAGTGCCCGGTTCAATGAAGCTTTCTTT.

CDR3 amino acids: CASSFPGTGHGYTF. The CDR3 region has the DNA TGTGCCAGCAGTTTTCCCGGGACAGGGCATGGCTACACCTTC. The chain recombines TRBV28 with TRBJ1-2; TRBD1 matches 9 bases. Trimming at V came to 3 bases and at J to 6 bases, leaving 5 bases not matched to a gene. The germline V gene has CDR1 MDHEN and CDR2 SYDVKM. CDR3 length: 14 amino acids.

This clone has a handful of counts. CDR3 region: CASSLRGGRDEQFF. The CDR3 DNA reads TGTGCCAGCAGTTTAAGAGGGGGGAGGGATGAGCAGTTCTTC. V and J are TRBV27 and TRBJ2-1, with D maybe TRBD2 (7 bases). CDR1 and CDR2 from the germline V gene are MNHEY and SMNVEV (reference sequence). The length of the CDR3 is 14 residues. The germline V and J ends were trimmed by 2 bases and 8 bases, with 13 bases remaining between them.

Only one count was recorded for this clone. The chain recombines TRBV4-3 with TRBJ2-3, with 9 positions matching TRBD2. CDR1 LGHNA and CDR2 YSLEER come from the germline V gene. With V trimmed by 0 bases and J by 2 bases, 3 bases remained unmatched. CDR3 length: 16 residues. CDR3 loop: CASSQDSSGATDTQYF. The CDR3, as DNA: TGCGCCAGCAGCCAAGATTCTAGCGGGGCCACAGATACGCAGTATTTT.

The rearrangement joins TRBV5-4 to TRBJ2-5; 8 bases fit TRBD2. V gave up 4 bases and J gave up 2 bases; unmatched junction bases: 4. The CDR3 is made up of 14 amino acids. The germline gives CDR1 SGHNT, CDR2 YYREEE (reference sequence). The CDR3 DNA is TGTGCCAGCAGCCGCACTAGCGGTCAAGAGACCCAGTACTTC. It specifies CASSRTSGQETQYF.

J is TRBJ2-4 and V is TRBV2; D is perhaps TRBD1 (5 bases). This CDR3 region has 14 residues. CDR1 is SNHLY, CDR2 FYNNEI, per germline. Trimming took off 7 bases at V and 0 bases at J, with 10 bases between the two ends. Here the CDR3 DNA reads TGTGCCAGCACGCAGGGCGTAGCCAAAAACATTCAGTACTTC. Amino acid sequence: CASTQGVAKNIQYF.

This rearrangement joins TRBV9 to TRBJ2-5; tentatively, D is TRBD1 (5 bases). V lost 0 bases, J lost 4 bases, and 10 bases lay in between. The CDR3 is 14 amino acids. CDR1 is SGDLS and CDR2 is YYNGEE in the germline V gene. In nucleotides, the CDR3 is TGTGCCAGCAGCGTAGTGCAGGGTGGAGAGACCCAGTACTTC. Translated, it gives CASSVVQGGETQYF. Looking up the rest from reference TRBV9 and TRBJ2-5 gives the full variable domain: DSGVTQTPKHLITATGQRVTLRCSPRSGDLSVYWYQQSLDQGLQFLIQYYNGEERAKGNILERFSAQQFPDLHSELNLSSLELGDSALYFCASSVVQGGETQYFGPGTRLLVL.

The chain is built from TRBV3-1 (or the pseudogene TRBV3-2) and TRBJ1-1; D unresolved. V lost 3 bases to trimming and J lost 5 bases, with 7 bases between them. Germline CDR1 is LGHDT and CDR2 is YNNKEL (reference sequence). This CDR3 region has 12 residues. CDR3 loop: CASSQGGTEAFF. In nucleotides, the CDR3 is TGTGCCAGCAGCCAGGGAGGGACTGAAGCTTTCTTT.

This sequence joins TRBV10-2 and TRBJ2-1; D gene unclear. V was pared by 5 bases and J by 5 bases, with 13 bases between. Looked up from germline, CDR1 is WSHSY and CDR2 is SAAADI. CDR3 length: 14 residues. CDR3 residues: CASSREVYHNEQFF. Written as DNA, the CDR3 is TGCGCCAGCAGTAGAGAGGTCTATCACAATGAGCAGTTCTTC.

The chain employs TRBV11-3 and TRBJ2-7; weak D call: TRBD1 (7 bases). Germline V gene data show CDR1 as SGHNT and CDR2 as YENEEA. With 5 bases removed from V and 3 bases from J, the gap between germline ends came to 11 bases. CDR3 length: 13 residues. Written as DNA, the CDR3 is TGTGCCAGCAGCCCCAGGGGGGACTACGAGCAGTACTTC. Its protein is CASSPRGDYEQYF.